This T cell receptor (beta chain) was obtained from a study of beta chain features in type 1 diabetes. Findings and caveats of the study: Insertions at VDJ junctions were less frequent in type 1 diabetes patients. These patients also deleted more nucleotides at the same junctions.

The sequenced template was cDNA made from the entire isolated RNA. Each sample of naive, central memory or regulatory T cells had, on average, roughly 3.5 million reads. Profiling relied on immunoSEQ multiplex PCR, and the TCRdb table lists in-frame clones only, not all of them. This table holds 350,000 or so clones, around 20% found once. This CDR3 has 13 residues. Germline V gene sequence: CDR1 SGDLS, CDR2 YYNGEE. Blood was collected once per donor into heparin, averaging roughly 110 mL. As to this clone: As yet, its antigen is unknown. The junction departs from the called germline gene at one end, perhaps through a read error.

The sample consisted of naive CD4+ T cells from blood. J is TRBJ2-3 and V is TRBV9; maybe TRBD1 (6 bases). This TCR came from a woman between 18 and 30 years old in good health. The CDR3 loop is CTSRGSNTDTQYF. The CDR3 nucleotides are TGTACCAGCAGGGGCAGCAACACAGATACGCAGTATTTT.